There are a few counts of the clone carrying this T cell receptor (beta chain). Germline CDR1 LNHDA, CDR2 SQIVND (reference sequence). With 7 bases clipped from V and 4 bases from J, the junction kept 14 bases outside the gene matches. This CDR3 spans 16 amino acids. This specimen comes from a study of T cells in Graves' hyperthyroidism and ophthalmopathy. RNA transcripts gave rise to amplified TCR beta CDR3 regions. A first-round RT-PCR of the TCR CDR3 used the HTBI primer set. TCRdb reprocessed the multiplex PCR reads with MiXCR, giving one entry per CDR3 protein. The repertoire holds about 760,000 distinct CDR3 sequences, approximately 40% seen once, with around 29% in the top ten.

The sample taken for sequencing was blood. This chain joins TRBV19 and TRBJ1-1; 8 bases match TRBD1. This TCR came from a middle-aged woman with Graves' hyperthyroidism. The CDR3 spells CASIDRGGLLATEAFF. In DNA form, the CDR3 reads TGTGCCAGTATCGACAGGGGAGGATTATTGGCCACTGAAGCTTTCTTT.